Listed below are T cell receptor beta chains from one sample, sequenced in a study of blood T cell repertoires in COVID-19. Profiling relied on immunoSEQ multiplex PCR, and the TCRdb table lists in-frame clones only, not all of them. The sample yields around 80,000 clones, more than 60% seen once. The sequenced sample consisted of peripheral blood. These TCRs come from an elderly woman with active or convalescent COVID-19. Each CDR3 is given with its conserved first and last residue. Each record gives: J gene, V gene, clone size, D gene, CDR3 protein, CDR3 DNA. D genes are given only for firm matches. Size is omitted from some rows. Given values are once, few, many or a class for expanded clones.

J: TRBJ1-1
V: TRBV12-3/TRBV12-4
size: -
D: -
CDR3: CASSFLDTEAFF
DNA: TGTGCCAGCAGTTTTCTTGACACTGAAGCTTTCTTT

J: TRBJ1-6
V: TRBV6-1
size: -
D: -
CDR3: CASSETGLFDSPLHF
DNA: TGTGCCAGCAGTGAAACAGGATTGTTCGATTCACCCCTCCACTTT

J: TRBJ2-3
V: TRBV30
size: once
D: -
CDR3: CAWSPPGDTQYF
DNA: TGTGCCTGGAGCCCCCCGGGAGATACGCAGTATTTT

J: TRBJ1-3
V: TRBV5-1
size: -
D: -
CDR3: CASSLLGDSGNTIYF
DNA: TGCGCCAGCAGCTTGTTGGGCGACTCTGGAAACACCATATATTTT

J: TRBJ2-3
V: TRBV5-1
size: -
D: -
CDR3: CASSLVAGVKTDTQYF
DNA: TGCGCCAGCAGCTTGGTGGCAGGGGTGAAGACAGATACGCAGTATTTT

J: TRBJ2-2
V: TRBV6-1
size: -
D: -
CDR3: CASSEAPAGLGTGELFF
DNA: TGTGCCAGCAGTGAAGCGCCGGCGGGTCTGGGCACCGGGGAGCTGTTTTTT

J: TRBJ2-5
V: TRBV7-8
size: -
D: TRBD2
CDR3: CASSLETGGGQETQYF
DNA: TGTGCCAGCAGCTTAGAAACGGGCGGGGGGCAAGAGACCCAGTACTTC

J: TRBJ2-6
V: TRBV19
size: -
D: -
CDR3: CASTSGNSGANVLTF
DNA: TGTGCCAGTACTTCCGGGAATTCCGGGGCCAACGTCCTGACTTTC

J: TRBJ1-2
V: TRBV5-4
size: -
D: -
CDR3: CASSLASTGYGYTF
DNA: TGTGCCAGCAGCTTGGCCTCAACAGGCTATGGCTACACCTTC

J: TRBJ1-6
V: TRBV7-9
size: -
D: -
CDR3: CASSPPFFEVSSYNSPLHF
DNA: TGTGCCAGCAGCCCACCCTTTTTTGAGGTTAGCTCCTATAATTCACCCCTCCACTTT

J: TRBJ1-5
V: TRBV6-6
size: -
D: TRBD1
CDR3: CASGAGGISNQPQHF
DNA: TGTGCCAGCGGGGCAGGGGGCATAAGCAATCAGCCCCAGCATTTT

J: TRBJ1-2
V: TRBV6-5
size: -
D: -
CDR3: CASSYPGRGEDGYTF
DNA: TGTGCCAGCAGTTATCCCGGGAGGGGTGAGGATGGCTACACCTTC

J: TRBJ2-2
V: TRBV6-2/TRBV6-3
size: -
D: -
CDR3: CASSRGSHTGELFF
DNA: TGTGCCAGCAGCCGGGGCTCCCACACCGGGGAGCTGTTTTTT

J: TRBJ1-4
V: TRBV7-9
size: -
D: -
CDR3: CASSLSGTVGKLFF
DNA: TGTGCCAGCAGCTTGTCAGGGACTGTGGGAAAACTGTTTTTT

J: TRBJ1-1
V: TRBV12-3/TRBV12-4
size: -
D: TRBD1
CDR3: CASSPGQVRAFF
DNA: TGTGCCAGCAGTCCTGGACAGGTTCGAGCTTTCTTT

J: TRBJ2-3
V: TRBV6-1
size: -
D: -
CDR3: CASSESGDRTDTQYF
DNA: TGTGCCAGCAGTGAGTCAGGGGACCGCACAGATACGCAGTATTTT

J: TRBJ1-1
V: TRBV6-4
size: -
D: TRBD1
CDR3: CASSADRGDTEAFF
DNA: TGTGCCAGCAGTGCGGACAGGGGGGACACTGAAGCTTTCTTT

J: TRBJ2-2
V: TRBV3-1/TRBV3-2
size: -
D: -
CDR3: CASSQAGALLGELFF
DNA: TGTGCCAGCAGCCAAGCAGGGGCTTTACTCGGGGAGCTGTTTTTT

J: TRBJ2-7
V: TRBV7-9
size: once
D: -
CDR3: CASSLPSLSYEQYF
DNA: TGTGCCAGCAGCTTACCCAGTCTCTCCTACGAGCAGTACTTC

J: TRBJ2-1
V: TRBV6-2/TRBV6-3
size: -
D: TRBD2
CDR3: CASSYPGTSGGSSSYNEQFF
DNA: TGTGCCAGCAGTTACCCAGGGACTAGCGGGGGGTCGAGCTCCTACAATGAGCAGTTCTTC

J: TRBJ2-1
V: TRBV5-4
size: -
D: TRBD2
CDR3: CASSFGGTYNEQFF
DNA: TGTGCCAGCAGCTTCGGGGGGACCTACAATGAGCAGTTCTTC

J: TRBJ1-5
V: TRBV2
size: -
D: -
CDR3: CASSPGVPSNQPQHF
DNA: TGTGCCAGCTCTCCGGGAGTTCCTAGCAATCAGCCCCAGCATTTT

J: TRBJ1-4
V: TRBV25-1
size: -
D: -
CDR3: CASSKQANEKLFF
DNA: TGTGCCAGCAGTAAACAGGCTAATGAAAAACTGTTTTTT

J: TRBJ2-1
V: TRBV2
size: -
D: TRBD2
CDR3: CASSVGSGGVDEQFF
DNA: TGTGCCAGCAGTGTTGGGAGCGGGGGGGTCGATGAGCAGTTCTTC

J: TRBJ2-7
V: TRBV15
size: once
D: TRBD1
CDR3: CATSSNAGGLYEQYF
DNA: TGTGCCACCAGCAGTAACGCAGGGGGTTTGTACGAGCAGTACTTC

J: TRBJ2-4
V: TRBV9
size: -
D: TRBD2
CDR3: CASSVGTSKEIQYF
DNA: TGTGCCAGCAGCGTAGGGACTAGCAAGGAGATTCAGTACTTC

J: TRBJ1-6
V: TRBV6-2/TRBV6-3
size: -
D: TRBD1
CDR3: CASRPGGTVVIGSPLHF
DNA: TGTGCCAGCAGACCTGGTGGGACAGTGGTAATTGGTTCACCCCTCCACTTT

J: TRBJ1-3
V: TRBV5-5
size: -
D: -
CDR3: CASSLTYSGNTIYF
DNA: TGTGCCAGCAGCCTCACCTACTCTGGAAACACCATATATTTT

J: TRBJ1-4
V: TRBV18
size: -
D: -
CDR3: CASSPRGSNEKLFF
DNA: TGTGCCAGCTCACCAAGAGGTTCTAATGAAAAACTGTTTTTT

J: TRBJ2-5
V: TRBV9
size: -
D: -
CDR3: CASSVAMGKGETQYF
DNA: TGTGCCAGCAGCGTAGCGATGGGGAAGGGGGAGACCCAGTACTTC

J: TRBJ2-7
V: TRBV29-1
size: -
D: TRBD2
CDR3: CSVGGLAAYEQYF
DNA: TGCAGCGTTGGGGGACTAGCGGCCTACGAGCAGTACTTC

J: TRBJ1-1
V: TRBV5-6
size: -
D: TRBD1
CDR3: CASGSGTGMNTEAFF
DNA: TGTGCCAGCGGGTCGGGGACAGGGATGAACACTGAAGCTTTCTTT

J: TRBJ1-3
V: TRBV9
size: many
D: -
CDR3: CASQDRQRPSGNTIYF
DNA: TGTGCCAGTCAAGACAGGCAGAGACCCTCTGGAAACACCATATATTTT

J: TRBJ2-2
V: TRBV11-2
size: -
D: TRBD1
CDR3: CASSWDSTTGELFF
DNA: TGTGCCAGCAGCTGGGACAGCACCACCGGGGAGCTGTTTTTT

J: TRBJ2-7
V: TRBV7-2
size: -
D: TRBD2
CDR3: CASSLLAGGSSYEQYF
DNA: TGTGCCAGCAGCTTACTAGCGGGGGGAAGCTCCTACGAGCAGTACTTC

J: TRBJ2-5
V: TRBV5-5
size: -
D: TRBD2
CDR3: CASSFGLAGARETQYF
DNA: TGTGCCAGCAGTTTCGGACTAGCGGGGGCCCGGGAGACCCAGTACTTC

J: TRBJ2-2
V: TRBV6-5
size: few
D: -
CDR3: CASSQSRVGELFF
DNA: TGTGCCAGCAGCCAGAGCAGGGTGGGGGAGCTGTTTTTT

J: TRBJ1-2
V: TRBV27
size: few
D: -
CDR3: CASSSSGSYYGYTF
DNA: TGTGCCAGCAGTTCATCCGGGTCTTACTATGGCTACACCTTC

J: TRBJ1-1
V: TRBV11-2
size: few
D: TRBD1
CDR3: CASSRDRNNGEAFF
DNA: TGTGCCAGCAGCAGGGACAGGAATAATGGTGAAGCTTTCTTT

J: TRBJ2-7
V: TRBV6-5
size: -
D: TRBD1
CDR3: CASSLVGQGAGEQYF
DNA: TGTGCCAGCAGCCTCGTTGGACAGGGGGCGGGAGAGCAGTACTTC

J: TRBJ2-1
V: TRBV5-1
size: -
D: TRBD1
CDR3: CASSRPDREDNEQFF
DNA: TGCGCCAGCAGCCGACCGGACAGGGAGGACAATGAGCAGTTCTTC

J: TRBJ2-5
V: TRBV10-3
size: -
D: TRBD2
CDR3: CAIKIGRGGQETQYF
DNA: TGTGCCATCAAAATAGGGAGGGGAGGCCAAGAGACCCAGTACTTC